The subject of this entry is one T cell receptor beta chain. Its antigen is not identified. Eight distinct reactions (per sample) were used to make the cDNA. After re-calling the 5' RACE reads, TCRdb lists one entry per CDR3 protein, DNA absent. This sample's table reports roughly 160,000 distinct CDR3 sequences. The data were taken from a study of monozygotic twins with inflammatory bowel disease. Study-level results: Especially with disease activity, IBD patients had fewer clonotypes in common with others than healthy twins did. No detectable difference in repertoire similarity separated concordant from discordant twins, possibly as a result of limited power.

The CDR3 sequence is 14 residues long. In germline, CDR1 is DFQATT, CDR2 SNEGSKA (reference sequence). This chain links TRBV20-1 with TRBJ1-5; TCRdb gives TRBD1 as the D gene, but with no DNA this cannot be confirmed. Material for sequencing was blood. The receptor comes from a human donor with ulcerative colitis or Crohn's disease, or a healthy co-twin of an affected twin (not recorded which). This CDR3 is CSARAGTGNQPQHF.